Below, one T cell receptor (beta chain) is given with its context. The record originates from a study of blood T cell repertoires in COVID-19. Study context: Acute-phase and convalescent COVID-19 samples originated in the United States, Italy and Spain.

Data came from immunoSEQ multiplex PCR; TCRdb stores just in-frame clones and leaves some out. This table has about 270,000 clones, approximately 85% appearing once. The V end lost 8 bases, the J end lost 9 bases, and 16 bases lay between the germline ends. CDR1 and CDR2 (germline): SNHLY, FYNNEI. The CDR3 is 12 residues long. Adults between roughly 18 and 89 years of age took part from 20 to 25 US areas. The sample consisted of PBMCs or T cells enriched from blood (not recorded which). The sequence was collected from a woman in her twenties or thirties who had recovered from COVID-19. The V call is TRBV2, the J call TRBJ1-1; D may be TRBD1 (6 bases). CDR3 bases: TGTGCCAGCCCACTGAGACAGGAGAAAGCTTTCTTT. Encoded protein: CASPLRQEKAFF.